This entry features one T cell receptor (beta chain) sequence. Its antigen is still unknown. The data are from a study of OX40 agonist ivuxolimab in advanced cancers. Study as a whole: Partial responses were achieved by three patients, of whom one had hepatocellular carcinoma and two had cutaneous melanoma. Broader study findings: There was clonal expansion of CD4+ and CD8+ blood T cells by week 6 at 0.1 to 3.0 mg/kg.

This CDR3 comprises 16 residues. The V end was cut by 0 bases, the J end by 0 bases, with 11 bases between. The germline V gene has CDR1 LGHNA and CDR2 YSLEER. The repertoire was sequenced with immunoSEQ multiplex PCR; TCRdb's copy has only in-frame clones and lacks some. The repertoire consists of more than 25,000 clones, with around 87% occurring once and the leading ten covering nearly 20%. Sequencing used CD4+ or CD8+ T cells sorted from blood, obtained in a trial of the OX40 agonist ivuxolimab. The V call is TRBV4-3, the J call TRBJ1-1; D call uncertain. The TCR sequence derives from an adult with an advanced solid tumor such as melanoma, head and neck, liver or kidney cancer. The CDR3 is CASSQDKSSLNTEAFF. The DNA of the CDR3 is TGCGCCAGCAGCCAAGATAAGTCCAGCCTGAACACTGAAGCTTTCTTT.